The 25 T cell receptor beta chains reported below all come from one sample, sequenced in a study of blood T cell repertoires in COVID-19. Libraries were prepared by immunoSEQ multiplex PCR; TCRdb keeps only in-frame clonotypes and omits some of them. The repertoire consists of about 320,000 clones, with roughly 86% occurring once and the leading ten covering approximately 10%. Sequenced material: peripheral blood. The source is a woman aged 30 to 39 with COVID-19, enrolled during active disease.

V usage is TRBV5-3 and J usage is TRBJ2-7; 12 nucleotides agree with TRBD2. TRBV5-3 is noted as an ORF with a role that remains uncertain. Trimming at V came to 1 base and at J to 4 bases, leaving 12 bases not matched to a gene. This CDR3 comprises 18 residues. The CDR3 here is CARSLWPSGGAGSYEQYF. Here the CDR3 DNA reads TGTGCCAGAAGCTTGTGGCCTAGCGGGGGGGCTGGTTCATACGAGCAGTACTTC.

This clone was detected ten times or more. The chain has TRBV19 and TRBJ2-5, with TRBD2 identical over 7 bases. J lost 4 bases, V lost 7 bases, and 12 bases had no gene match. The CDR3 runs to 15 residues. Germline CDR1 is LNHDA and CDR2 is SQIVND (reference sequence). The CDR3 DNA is TGTGCCAGTACCCCTACTAGCGTGTCGGTAGAGACCCAGTACTTC. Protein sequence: CASTPTSVSVETQYF.

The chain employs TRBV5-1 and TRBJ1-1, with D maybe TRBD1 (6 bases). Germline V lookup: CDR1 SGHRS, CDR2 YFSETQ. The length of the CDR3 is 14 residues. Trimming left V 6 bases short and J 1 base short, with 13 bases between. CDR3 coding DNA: TGCGCCAGCAAGTCGGGGGGCCAGAACACTGAAGCTTTCTTT. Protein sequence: CASKSGGQNTEAFF.

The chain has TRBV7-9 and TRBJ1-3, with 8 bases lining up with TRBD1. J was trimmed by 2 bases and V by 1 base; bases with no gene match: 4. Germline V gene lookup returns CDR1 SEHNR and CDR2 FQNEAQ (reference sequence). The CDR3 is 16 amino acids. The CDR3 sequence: CASSLVGRGPGNTIYF. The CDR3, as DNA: TGTGCCAGCAGCTTAGTGGGCAGGGGGCCTGGAAACACCATATATTTT.

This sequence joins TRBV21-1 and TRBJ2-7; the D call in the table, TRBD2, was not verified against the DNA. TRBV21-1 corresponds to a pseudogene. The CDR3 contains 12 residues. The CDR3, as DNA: TGTGCCCCTTTCCGGCGGGTGAACGAGCAGTACTTC. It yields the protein CAPFRRVNEQYF.

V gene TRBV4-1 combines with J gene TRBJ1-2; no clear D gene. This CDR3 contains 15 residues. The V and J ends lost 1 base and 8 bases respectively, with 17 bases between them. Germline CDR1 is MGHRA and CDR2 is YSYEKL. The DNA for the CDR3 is TGCGCCAGCAGCCAAGGTAGACTGCTAATGTACGGCTACACCTTC. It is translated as CASSQGRLLMYGYTF.

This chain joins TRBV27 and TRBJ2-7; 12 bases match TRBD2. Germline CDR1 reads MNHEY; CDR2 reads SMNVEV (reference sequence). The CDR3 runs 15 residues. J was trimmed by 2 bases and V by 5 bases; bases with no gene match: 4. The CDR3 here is CASSILAGGAYEQYF. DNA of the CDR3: TGTGCCAGCAGTATACTAGCGGGGGGTGCCTACGAGCAGTACTTC.

For the CDR3, the DNA is TGTGCCAGCTCGCCTCAGGGGGGAGAGACCCAGTACTTC. Its translation is CASSPQGGETQYF. This chain connects TRBV18 to TRBJ2-5; D possibly corresponds to TRBD1 (7 bases). CDR3 length: 13 residues. CDR1 KGHSH and CDR2 LQKENI come from the germline V gene. V dropped 6 bases and J dropped 4 bases, with 12 bases sitting between them.

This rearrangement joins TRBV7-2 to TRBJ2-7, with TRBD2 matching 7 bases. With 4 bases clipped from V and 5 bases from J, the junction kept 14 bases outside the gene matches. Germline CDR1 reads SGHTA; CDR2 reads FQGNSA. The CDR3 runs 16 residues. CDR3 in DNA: TGTGCCAGCAGCTCTTTTAGCGGGTCGGAAGAAGACGAGCAGTACTTC. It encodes CASSSFSGSEEDEQYF.

The CDR3 reads CASSYTLAGGQETQYF. The CDR3 DNA reads as TGTGCCAGCAGTTACACGCTAGCGGGGGGGCAAGAGACCCAGTACTTC. The J gene is TRBJ2-5, the V gene TRBV6-5; 12 bases are a match to TRBD2. Germline assignment: CDR1 MNHEY and CDR2 SVGAGI. The CDR3 consists of 16 residues. The trim removed 2 bases at V and 2 bases at J, leaving 3 bases unmatched.

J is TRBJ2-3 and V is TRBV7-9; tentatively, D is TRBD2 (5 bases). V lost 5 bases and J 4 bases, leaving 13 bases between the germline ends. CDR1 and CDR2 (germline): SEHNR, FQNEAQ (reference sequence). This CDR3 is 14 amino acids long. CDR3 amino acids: CASSRRTGADTQYF. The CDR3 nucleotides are TGTGCCAGCAGCCGTCGGACTGGGGCAGATACGCAGTATTTT. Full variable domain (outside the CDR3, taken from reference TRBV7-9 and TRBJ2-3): DTGVSQNPRHKITKRGQNVTFRCDPISEHNRLYWYRQTLGQGPEFLTYFQNEAQLEKSRLLSDRFSAERPKGSFSTLEIQRTEQGDSAMYLCASSRRTGADTQYFGPGTRLTVL.

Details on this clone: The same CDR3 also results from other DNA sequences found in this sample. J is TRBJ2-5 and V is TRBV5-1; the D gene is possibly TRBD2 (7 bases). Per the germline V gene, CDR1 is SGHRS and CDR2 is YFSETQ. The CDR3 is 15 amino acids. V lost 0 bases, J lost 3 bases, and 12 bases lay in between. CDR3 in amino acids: CASSLEGRGEETQYF. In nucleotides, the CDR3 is TGCGCCAGCAGCTTGGAAGGGAGGGGGGAAGAGACCCAGTACTTC.

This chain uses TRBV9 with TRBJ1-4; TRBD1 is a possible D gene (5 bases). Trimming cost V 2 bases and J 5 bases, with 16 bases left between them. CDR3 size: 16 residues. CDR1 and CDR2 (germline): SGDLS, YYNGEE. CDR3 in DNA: TGTGCCAGCAGCGTCCAATCAGGGTGGGAAAATGAAAAACTGTTTTTT. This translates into CASSVQSGWENEKLFF.

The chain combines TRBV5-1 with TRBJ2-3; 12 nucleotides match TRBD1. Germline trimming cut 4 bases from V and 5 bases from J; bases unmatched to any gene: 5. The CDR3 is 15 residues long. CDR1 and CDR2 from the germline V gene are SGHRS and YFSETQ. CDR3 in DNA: TGCGCCAGCAGCAAGGGACAGGGGGCAAAAGATACGCAGTATTTT. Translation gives CASSKGQGAKDTQYF.

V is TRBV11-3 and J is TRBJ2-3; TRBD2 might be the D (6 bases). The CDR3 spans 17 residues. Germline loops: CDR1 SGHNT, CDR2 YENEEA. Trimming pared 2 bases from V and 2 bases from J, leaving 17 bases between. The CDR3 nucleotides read TGTGCCAGCAGCTTAAGGCGGGGCCGGGGGAACACAGATACGCAGTATTTT. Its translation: CASSLRRGRGNTDTQYF.

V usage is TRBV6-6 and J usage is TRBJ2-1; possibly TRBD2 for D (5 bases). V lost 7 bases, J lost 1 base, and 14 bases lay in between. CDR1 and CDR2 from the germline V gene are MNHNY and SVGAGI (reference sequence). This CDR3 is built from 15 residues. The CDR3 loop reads CASTQTEVSYNEQFF. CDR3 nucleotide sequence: TGTGCCAGCACCCAGACGGAGGTTTCCTACAATGAGCAGTTCTTC.

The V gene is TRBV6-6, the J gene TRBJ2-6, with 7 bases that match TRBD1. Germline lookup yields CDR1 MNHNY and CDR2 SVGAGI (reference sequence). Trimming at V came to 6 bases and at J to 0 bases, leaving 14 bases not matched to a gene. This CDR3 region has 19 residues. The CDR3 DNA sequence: TGTGCCAGCAGCTCAAAAAGGACAGGCCCCCTCTCTGGGGCCAACGTCCTGACTTTC. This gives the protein CASSSKRTGPLSGANVLTF.

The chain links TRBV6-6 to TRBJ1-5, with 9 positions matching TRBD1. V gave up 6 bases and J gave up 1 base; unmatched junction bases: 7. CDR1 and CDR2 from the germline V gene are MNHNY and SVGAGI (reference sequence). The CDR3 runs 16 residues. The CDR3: CASRLTGGGSNQPQHF. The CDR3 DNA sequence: TGTGCCAGCAGACTGACAGGGGGAGGAAGCAATCAGCCCCAGCATTTT.

CDR3 nucleotide sequence: TGTGCCAGCGGACCGGGGGGGATGTACGAGCAGTACTTC. Encoded protein: CASGPGGMYEQYF. The chain uses TRBV27 and TRBJ2-7, with 8 nucleotides matching TRBD2. Trimming cost V 8 bases and J 4 bases; bases outside gene matches: 7. The CDR3 covers 13 residues. Looked up from germline, CDR1 is MNHEY and CDR2 is SMNVEV (reference sequence).

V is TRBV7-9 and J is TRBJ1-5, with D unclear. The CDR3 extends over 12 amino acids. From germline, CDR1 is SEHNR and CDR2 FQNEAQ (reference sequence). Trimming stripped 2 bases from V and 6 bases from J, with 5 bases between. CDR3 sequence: CASSLWSQPQHF. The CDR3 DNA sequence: TGTGCCAGCAGCTTATGGAGTCAGCCCCAGCATTTT.

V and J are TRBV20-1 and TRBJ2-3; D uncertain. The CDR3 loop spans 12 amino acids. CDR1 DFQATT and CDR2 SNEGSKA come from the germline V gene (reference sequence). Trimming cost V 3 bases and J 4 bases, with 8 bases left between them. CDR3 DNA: TGCAGTGCTAGTCTAGTCGCAGATACGCAGTATTTT. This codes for CSASLVADTQYF.

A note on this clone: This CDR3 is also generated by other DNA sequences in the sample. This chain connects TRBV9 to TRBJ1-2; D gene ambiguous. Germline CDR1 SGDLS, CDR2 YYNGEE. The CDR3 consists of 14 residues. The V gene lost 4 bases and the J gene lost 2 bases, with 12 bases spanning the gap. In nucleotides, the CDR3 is TGTGCCAGCAGCCCCCGTACAGCCAACTATGGCTACACCTTC. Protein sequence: CASSPRTANYGYTF.

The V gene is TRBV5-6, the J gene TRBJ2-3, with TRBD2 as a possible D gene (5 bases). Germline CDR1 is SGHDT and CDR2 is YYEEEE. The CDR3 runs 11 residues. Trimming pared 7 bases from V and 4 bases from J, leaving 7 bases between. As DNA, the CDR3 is TGTGCCAGCTCGGAGGCAGATACGCAGTATTTT. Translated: CASSEADTQYF.

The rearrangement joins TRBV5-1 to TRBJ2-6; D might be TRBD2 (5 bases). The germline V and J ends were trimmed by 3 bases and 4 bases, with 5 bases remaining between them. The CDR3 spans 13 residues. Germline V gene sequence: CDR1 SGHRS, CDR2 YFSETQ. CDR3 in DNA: TGCGCCAGCAGCTCGGGAGGGGCCAACGTCCTGACTTTC. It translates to CASSSGGANVLTF.

The CDR3 loop reads CASSTGFRAKEQYF. The CDR3 nucleotides are TGTGCCAGCAGCACTGGTTTCAGGGCAAAAGAGCAGTACTTC. The rearrangement joins TRBV6-5 to TRBJ2-7, with D tentatively TRBD1 (5 bases). V lost 6 bases, J lost 7 bases, and 19 bases lay in between. The CDR3 is 14 residues long. CDR1 is MNHEY, CDR2 SVGAGI, per germline.